Presented here are 3 T cell receptor beta chains from one specimen sequenced in a study of beta chain features in type 1 diabetes. Study conclusions and caveats: Shorter TCRB CDR3s, moderately but significantly so, marked every one of the four CD4+ subsets in Type 1 diabetes patients.

The antigens for these receptors are not known. Expressed TCRB transcripts were sequenced after all isolated RNA was converted to cDNA. Measured with immunoSEQ multiplex PCR; TCRdb has only the in-frame clones, and not every one. This sample carries about 140,000 clones, 10% to 15% of them seen once, and the ten largest clones take around 1.4%. Sequenced: central memory CD4+ T cells from blood. The receptors were gathered from a man between 18 and 29 years old with type 1 diabetes.

V usage is TRBV7-2 and J usage is TRBJ1-1, with D uncertain. Trimming stripped 2 bases from V and 5 bases from J, with 12 bases between. This CDR3 is built from 14 residues. In germline, CDR1 is SGHTA, CDR2 FQGNSA. The CDR3 sequence is CASSLPIPGTEAFF. The CDR3 DNA follows: TGTGCCAGCAGCTTACCCATCCCCGGGACTGAAGCTTTCTTT.

J is TRBJ2-1 and V is TRBV29-1; 10 bases fit TRBD1. This CDR3 spans 14 amino acids. CDR1 and CDR2 (germline): SQVTM, ANQGSEA. The junction had 11 bases not matched to a gene; V was cut back by 6 bases and J by 9 bases. Here the CDR3 DNA reads TGCAGCGTCCCGGGACAGGGGCGCGGTGGTGAGCAGTTCTTC. It yields the protein CSVPGQGRGGEQFF.

This clone turned up a few times. J is TRBJ2-2 and V is TRBV5-1; 7 bases agree with TRBD1. Germline V lookup: CDR1 SGHRS, CDR2 YFSETQ. CDR3 size: 16 residues. After removal of 1 base from V and 5 bases from J, the junction contained 8 bases not matched to a gene. The CDR3 bases are TGCGCCAGCAGCTTGAGTACAGGGGCTGAGACCGGGGAGCTGTTTTTT. The encoded protein is CASSLSTGAETGELFF.